This entry describes one TCR beta chain. Its cognate antigen is unknown. Measured with immunoSEQ multiplex PCR; TCRdb has only the in-frame clones, and not every one. The sample records about 58,000 clones, 80% to 95% being singletons. This specimen comes from a study of PD-1 blockade in classical Hodgkin lymphoma. Background on the study: Every 2 weeks, patients had 3 mg/kg nivolumab intravenously.

Points from the study as a whole: Reported baseline diversity: healthy donors highest, relapsed/refractory patients lowest. Repertoire differences lack defined causes, possibly disease activity or prior therapy. A significant rise in TCR diversity by C4D1 was seen for CD4+ but not CD8+ cells.

The CDR3 totals 13 residues. Germline-derived CDR1 and CDR2 are MNHEY and SVGAGI. V was shortened by 7 bases and J by 0 bases, with 6 bases between the two germline ends. Relapse was seen in all patients after autologous stem cell transplantation, and brentuximab vedotin exposure was variable. Sequences were derived from peripheral blood mononuclear cells (PBMCs), sampled before the second cycle of nivolumab. This chain joins TRBV6-5 and TRBJ2-2; no firm D call. The TCR sequence derives from a human donor with classical Hodgkin lymphoma. CDR3 in DNA: TGTGCCAGCACATCCCCGAACACCGGGGAGCTGTTTTTT. This codes for CASTSPNTGELFF.